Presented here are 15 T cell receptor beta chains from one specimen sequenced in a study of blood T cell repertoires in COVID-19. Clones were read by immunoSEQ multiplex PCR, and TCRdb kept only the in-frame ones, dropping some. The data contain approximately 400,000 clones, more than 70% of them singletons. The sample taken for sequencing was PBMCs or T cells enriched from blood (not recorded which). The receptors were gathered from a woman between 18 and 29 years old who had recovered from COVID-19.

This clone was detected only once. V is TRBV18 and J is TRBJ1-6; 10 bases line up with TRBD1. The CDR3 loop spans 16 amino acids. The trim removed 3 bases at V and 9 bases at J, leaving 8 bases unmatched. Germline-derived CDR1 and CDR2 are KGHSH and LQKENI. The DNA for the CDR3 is TGTGCCAGCTCACCGGGGACAGGGGCCCGCATTTCACCCCTCCACTTT. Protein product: CASSPGTGARISPLHF.

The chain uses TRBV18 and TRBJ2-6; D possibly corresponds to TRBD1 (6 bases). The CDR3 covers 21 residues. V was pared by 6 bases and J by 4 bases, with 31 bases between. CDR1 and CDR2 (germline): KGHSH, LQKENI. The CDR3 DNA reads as TGTGCCAGCTCCCCCCTAGGGAGACGGGGACAACGTAGGCGAGGGGCCAACGTCCTGACTTTC. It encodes CASSPLGRRGQRRRGANVLTF.

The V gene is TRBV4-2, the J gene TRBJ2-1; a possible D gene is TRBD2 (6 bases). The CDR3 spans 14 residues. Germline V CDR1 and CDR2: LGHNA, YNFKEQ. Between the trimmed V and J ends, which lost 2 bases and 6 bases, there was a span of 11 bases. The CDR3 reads CASSQSMEGNEQFF. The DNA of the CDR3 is TGTGCCAGCAGCCAATCGATGGAGGGCAATGAGCAGTTCTTC.

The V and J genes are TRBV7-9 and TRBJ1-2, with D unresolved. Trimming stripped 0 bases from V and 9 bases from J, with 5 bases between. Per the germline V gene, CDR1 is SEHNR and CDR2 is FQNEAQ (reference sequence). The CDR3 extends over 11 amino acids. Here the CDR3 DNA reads TGTGCCAGCAGCTTAGCGTTTAGCTACACCTTC. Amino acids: CASSLAFSYTF.

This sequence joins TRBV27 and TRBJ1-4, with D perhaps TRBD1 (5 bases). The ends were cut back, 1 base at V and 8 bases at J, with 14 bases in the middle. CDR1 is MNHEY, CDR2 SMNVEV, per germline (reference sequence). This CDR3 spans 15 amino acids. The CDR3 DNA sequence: TGTGCCAGCAGTTTATATGGGGGGACGGAGGAAAAACTGTTTTTT. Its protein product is CASSLYGGTEEKLFF. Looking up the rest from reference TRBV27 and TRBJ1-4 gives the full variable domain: EAQVTQNPRYLITVTGKKLTVTCSQNMNHEYMSWYRQDPGLGLRQIYYSMNVEVTDKGDVPEGYKVSRKEKRNFPLILESPSPNQTSLYFCASSLYGGTEEKLFFGSGTQLSVL.

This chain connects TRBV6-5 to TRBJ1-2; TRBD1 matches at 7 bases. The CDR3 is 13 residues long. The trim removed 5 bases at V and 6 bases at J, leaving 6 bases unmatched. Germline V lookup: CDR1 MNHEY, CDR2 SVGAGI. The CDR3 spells CASSPTGRDGYTF. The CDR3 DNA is TGTGCCAGCAGTCCGACAGGGAGAGATGGCTACACCTTC.

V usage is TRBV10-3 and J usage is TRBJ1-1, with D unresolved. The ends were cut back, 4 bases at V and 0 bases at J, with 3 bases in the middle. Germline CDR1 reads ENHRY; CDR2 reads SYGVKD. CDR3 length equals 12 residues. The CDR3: CAISALNTEAFF. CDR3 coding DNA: TGTGCCATCAGTGCTTTGAACACTGAAGCTTTCTTT.

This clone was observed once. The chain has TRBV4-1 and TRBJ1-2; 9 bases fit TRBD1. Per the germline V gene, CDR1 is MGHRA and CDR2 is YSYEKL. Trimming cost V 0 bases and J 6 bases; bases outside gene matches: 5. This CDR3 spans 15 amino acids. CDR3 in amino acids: CASSQDRGTGNGYTF. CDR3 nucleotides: TGCGCCAGCAGCCAAGATCGCGGGACAGGGAATGGCTACACCTTC.

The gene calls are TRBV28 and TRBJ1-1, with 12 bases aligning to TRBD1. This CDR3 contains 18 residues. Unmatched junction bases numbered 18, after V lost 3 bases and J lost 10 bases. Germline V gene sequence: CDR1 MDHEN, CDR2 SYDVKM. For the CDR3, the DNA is TGTGCCAGCAGTTTGGGGACAGGGGGCGGGTTGAGAAGTTCGCTAGCTTTCTTT. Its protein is CASSLGTGGGLRSSLAFF.

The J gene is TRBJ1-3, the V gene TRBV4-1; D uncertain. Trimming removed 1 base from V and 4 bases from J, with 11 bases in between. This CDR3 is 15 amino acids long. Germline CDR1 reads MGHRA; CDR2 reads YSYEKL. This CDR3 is CASSQGGSEGNTIYF. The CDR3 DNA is TGCGCCAGCAGCCAAGGAGGGTCTGAAGGAAACACCATATATTTT.

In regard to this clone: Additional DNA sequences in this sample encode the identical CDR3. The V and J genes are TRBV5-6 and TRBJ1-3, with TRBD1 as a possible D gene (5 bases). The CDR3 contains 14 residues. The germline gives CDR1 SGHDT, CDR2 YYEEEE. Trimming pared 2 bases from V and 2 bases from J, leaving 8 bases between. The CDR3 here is CASSLAGAGNTIYF. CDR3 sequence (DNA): TGTGCCAGCAGCTTAGCGGGGGCTGGAAACACCATATATTTT.

This CDR3 reads CASSLTGSNQPQHF. The CDR3 region has the DNA TGTGCCAGCAGCCTCACCGGGAGCAATCAGCCCCAGCATTTT. The rearrangement links TRBV3-1 (or the pseudogene TRBV3-2) to TRBJ1-5; D is uncertain. The CDR3 runs 14 residues. The ends were cut back, 4 bases at V and 1 base at J, with 8 bases in the middle. CDR1 is LGHDT, CDR2 YNNKEL, per germline (reference sequence).

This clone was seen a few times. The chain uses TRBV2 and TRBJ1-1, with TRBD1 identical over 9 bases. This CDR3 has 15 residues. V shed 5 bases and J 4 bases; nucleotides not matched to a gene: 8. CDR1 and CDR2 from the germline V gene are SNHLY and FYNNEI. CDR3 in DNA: TGTGCCAGCAGTCCCAGGACAGGGGCGGCCACTGAAGCTTTCTTT. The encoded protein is CASSPRTGAATEAFF. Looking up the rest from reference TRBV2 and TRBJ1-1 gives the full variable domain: EPEVTQTPSHQVTQMGQEVILRCVPISNHLYFYWYRQILGQKVEFLVSFYNNEISEKSEIFDDQFSVERPDGSNFTLKIRSTKLEDSAMYFCASSPRTGAATEAFFGQGTRLTVV.

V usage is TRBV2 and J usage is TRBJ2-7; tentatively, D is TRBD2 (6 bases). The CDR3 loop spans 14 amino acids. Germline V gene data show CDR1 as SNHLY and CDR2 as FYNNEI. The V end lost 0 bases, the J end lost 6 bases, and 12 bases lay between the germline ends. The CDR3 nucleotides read TGTGCCAGCAGTGAAGCTGGGACTCTGAGCGAGCAGTACTTC. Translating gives CASSEAGTLSEQYF.

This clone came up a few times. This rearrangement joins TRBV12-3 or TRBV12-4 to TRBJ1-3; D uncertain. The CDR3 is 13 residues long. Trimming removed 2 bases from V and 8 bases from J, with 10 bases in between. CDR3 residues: CASSLSGRDTIYF. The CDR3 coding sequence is TGTGCCAGCAGTTTATCGGGTCGGGACACCATATATTTT.